This T cell receptor (beta chain) was captured by sequencing in a study of spatial heterogeneity in lung cancer. Study as a whole: Counts of TCR transcripts in tumor regions correlated strongly with a T cell module score (derived from matched bulk RNA-seq). Study-wide points: Tracking of tumor mutation counts was seen in expanded intratumoral alpha and beta TCR counts.

The CDR3 runs 15 residues. Germline CDR1 reads MDHEN; CDR2 reads SYDVKM. Germline trimming cut 3 bases from V and 3 bases from J; bases unmatched to any gene: 5. TCRdb redid the calling of the 5' RACE reads with MiXCR, one entry per CDR3 protein. This sample has several thousand distinct CDR3 sequences, with roughly 12% found just once. Indicated time point: sample taken at primary tumor resection. Unsorted whole RNA of tumor, nontumor lung or frozen PBMC was sequenced. This clonotype is medium-sized (0.01 to 0.1%) in the sample. Its antigen is not identified. The TCR comes from a female donor with early-stage non-small cell lung cancer. The sequencing used lung tumor tissue, collected at surgery. J is TRBJ1-1 and V is TRBV28; TRBD1 aligns across 9 bases. CDR3 sequence: CASSFRDRDYTEAFF. The DNA for the CDR3 is TGTGCCAGCAGTTTTCGGGACAGGGACTACACTGAAGCTTTCTTT. The full variable domain, completed using reference TRBV28 and TRBJ1-1, is DVKVTQSSRYLVKRTGEKVFLECVQDMDHENMFWYRQDPGLGLRLIYFSYDVKMKEKGDIPEGYSVSREKKERFSLILESASTNQTSMYLCASSFRDRDYTEAFFGQGTRLTVV.